This T cell receptor beta chain was retrieved from a study of blood T cell repertoires in COVID-19. Study in general: From the United States, Italy and Spain came samples of acute and convalescent COVID-19.

Original analysis: Researchers report that nucleated cell counts were estimated from reference gene primer amplification. Assay: immunoSEQ multiplex PCR; the TCRdb copy retains only in-frame clones and omits some. The D gene and trimming were derived from the DNA, and the V and J assignments and clone size from that table. The sample gives roughly 130,000 clones, around 90% of which show up once; roughly 2.5% is in the top ten. The J segment lost 8 bases and the V segment lost 8 bases, leaving 4 bases of the junction unmatched. This CDR3 has 14 residues. Looked up from germline, CDR1 is WSHSY and CDR2 is SAAADI. Seattle's cohort entered during active infection and was followed longitudinally.

This sequence was found in a human donor with COVID-19, enrolled during active disease. The donor label of this sample is uncertain. The rearrangement uses TRBV10-2 and TRBJ2-1; 15 positions agree with TRBD2. The sequencing input was peripheral blood. For the CDR3, the DNA is TGCGCCAGCTGGACTAGCGGGGGGGCCGATGAGCAGTTCTTC. Protein product: CASWTSGGADEQFF.